The 10 T cell receptor beta chains below all came from one sample that was sequenced in a study of tumor-infiltrating lymphocytes in oesophageal squamous cell carcinoma. TCRdb independently ran MiXCR on the PCR reads; one entry per CDR3 protein. The top ten clones hold about 40% of a sample with about 21,000 distinct CDR3 sequences, around two fifths of them seen once. The specimen was esophageal tumor tissue. The receptors were sampled from a male donor with esophageal squamous cell carcinoma.

This clonotype was counted once. V gene TRBV7-2 combines with J gene TRBJ2-1; the D gene is possibly TRBD2 (5 bases). The J call may be in error: the DNA end matches TRBJ2-5 better. Looked up from germline, CDR1 is SGHTA and CDR2 is FQGNSA. There are 16 residues in the CDR3. In DNA, the CDR3 is TGTGCCAGCAGCTTAGCGTGGAGAACGGGGCAAGAGACCCAGTACTTC. Encoded protein: CASSLAWRTGQETQYF.

V and J are TRBV12-3 or TRBV12-4 and TRBJ2-5, with a possible D match to TRBD1 (5 bases). The DNA end is more similar to TRBJ2-7, so the J call may be wrong. The CDR3 sequence is 14 residues long. The DNA for the CDR3 is TGTGCCAGCAGTTTGGGGCAGGGCCCCTACGAGCAGTACTTC. The encoded protein is CASSLGQGPYEQYF.

The chain couples TRBV7-8 to TRBJ2-5; D tentatively fits TRBD1 or TRBD2 (5 bases each). The J call may be mistaken, given a closer DNA end match to TRBJ2-7. The CDR3 covers 13 residues. Looked up from germline, CDR1 is SGHVS and CDR2 is FQNEAQ. The CDR3 DNA reads TGTGCCAGCAGCCGGGGCACCTCCTACGAGCAGTACTTC. It is translated as CASSRGTSYEQYF.

CDR3 protein: CASSRRDYYEQYF. The CDR3 nucleotides are TGTGCCAGCAGCCGTCGGGACTACTACGAGCAGTACTTC. This sequence joins TRBV7-6 and TRBJ2-7; TRBD2 aligns across 7 bases. V lost 5 bases to trimming and J lost 3 bases; unmatched junction nucleotides: 4. The CDR3 sequence is 13 residues long. Germline CDR1 reads SGHVS; CDR2 reads FNYEAQ.

This clonotype was observed many times. The gene calls are TRBV28 and TRBJ2-5, with TRBD1 as a possible D gene (6 bases). Germline CDR1 MDHEN, CDR2 SYDVKM. V was trimmed by 3 bases and J by 0 bases, leaving 8 bases between them. CDR3 size: 14 residues. The CDR3 coding sequence is TGTGCCAGCAGTTTTAGGGGGTACCAAGAGACCCAGTACTTC. It translates to CASSFRGYQETQYF.

This clonotype was counted many times. The junction departs from germline at one end; a sequencing error may be responsible. The chain is built from TRBV7-7 and TRBJ2-7; no firm D call. The J call may be faulty, since TRBJ2-1 better matches the DNA end. The CDR3 extends over 10 amino acids. The germline CDR1 and CDR2 sequences are SSHAT and FNYEAQ (reference sequence). For the CDR3, the DNA is TGTGCTAGCAGCTCCTACGAGCAGTTCTTC. This encodes CASSSYEQFF.

This clonotype was found a few times. This sequence joins TRBV28 and TRBJ1-2, with a possible D match to TRBD1 (6 bases). The V end lost 6 bases, the J end lost 8 bases, and 10 bases lay between the germline ends. Germline lookup yields CDR1 MDHEN and CDR2 SYDVKM. The CDR3 is 11 residues long. This CDR3 is CASRHRAGYTF. The CDR3 bases are TGTGCCAGCAGGCACAGGGCCGGCTACACCTTC.

This chain connects TRBV7-3 to TRBJ2-2; no firm D call. Trimming removed 6 bases at V and 4 bases at J, with 9 bases between. The CDR3 spans 13 residues. From germline, CDR1 is SGHTA and CDR2 FQGTGA. DNA for the CDR3: TGTGCCAGCAGTAGGCAGGCCACCGGGGAGCTGTTTTTT. This sequence encodes CASSRQATGELFF.

The chain is built from TRBV5-6 and TRBJ2-6; D remains unclear. Deletions cut 0 bases from V and 1 base from J, with 11 bases between. The length of the CDR3 is 17 residues. Per germline, CDR1 SGHDT and CDR2 YYEEEE. The CDR3 is CASSLGEVRSGANVLTF. The CDR3 DNA is TGTGCCAGCAGCTTGGGCGAGGTGCGATCTGGGGCCAACGTCCTGACTTTC. Together with reference TRBV5-6 and TRBJ2-6, the CDR3 gives the full variable domain: DAGVTQSPTHLIKTRGQQVTLRCSPKSGHDTVSWYQQALGQGPQFIFQYYEEEERQRGNFPDRFSGHQFPNYSSELNVNALLLGDSALYLCASSLGEVRSGANVLTFGAGSRLTVL.

The chain recombines TRBV28 with TRBJ2-5, with D hard to call. The assigned J gene may be wrong: the sequence end matches TRBJ2-1 better. Germline V gene lookup returns CDR1 MDHEN and CDR2 SYDVKM. The CDR3 is 11 residues long. CDR3 sequence: CASSLGREQFF. The CDR3 bases are TGTGCCAGCAGTTTGGGTCGTGAGCAGTTCTTC.